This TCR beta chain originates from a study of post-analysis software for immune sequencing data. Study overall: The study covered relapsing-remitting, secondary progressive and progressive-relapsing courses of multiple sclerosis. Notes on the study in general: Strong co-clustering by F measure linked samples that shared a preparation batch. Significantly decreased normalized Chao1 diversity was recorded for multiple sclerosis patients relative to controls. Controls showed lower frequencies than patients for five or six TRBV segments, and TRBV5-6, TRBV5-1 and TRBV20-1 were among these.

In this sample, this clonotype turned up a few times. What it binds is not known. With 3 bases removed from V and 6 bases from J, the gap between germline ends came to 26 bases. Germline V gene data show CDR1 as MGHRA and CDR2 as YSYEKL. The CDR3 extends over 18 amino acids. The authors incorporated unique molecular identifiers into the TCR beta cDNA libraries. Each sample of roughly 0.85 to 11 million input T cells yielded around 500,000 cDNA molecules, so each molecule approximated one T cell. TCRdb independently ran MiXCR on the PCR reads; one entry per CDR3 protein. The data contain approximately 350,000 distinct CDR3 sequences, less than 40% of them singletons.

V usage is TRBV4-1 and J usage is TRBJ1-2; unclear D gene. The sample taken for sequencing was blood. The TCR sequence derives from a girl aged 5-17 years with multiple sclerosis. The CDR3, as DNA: TGCGCCAGCAGCCAGGGCAACGGGATCCGGCCCCACCGAGATGGCTACACCTTC. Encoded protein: CASSQGNGIRPHRDGYTF.